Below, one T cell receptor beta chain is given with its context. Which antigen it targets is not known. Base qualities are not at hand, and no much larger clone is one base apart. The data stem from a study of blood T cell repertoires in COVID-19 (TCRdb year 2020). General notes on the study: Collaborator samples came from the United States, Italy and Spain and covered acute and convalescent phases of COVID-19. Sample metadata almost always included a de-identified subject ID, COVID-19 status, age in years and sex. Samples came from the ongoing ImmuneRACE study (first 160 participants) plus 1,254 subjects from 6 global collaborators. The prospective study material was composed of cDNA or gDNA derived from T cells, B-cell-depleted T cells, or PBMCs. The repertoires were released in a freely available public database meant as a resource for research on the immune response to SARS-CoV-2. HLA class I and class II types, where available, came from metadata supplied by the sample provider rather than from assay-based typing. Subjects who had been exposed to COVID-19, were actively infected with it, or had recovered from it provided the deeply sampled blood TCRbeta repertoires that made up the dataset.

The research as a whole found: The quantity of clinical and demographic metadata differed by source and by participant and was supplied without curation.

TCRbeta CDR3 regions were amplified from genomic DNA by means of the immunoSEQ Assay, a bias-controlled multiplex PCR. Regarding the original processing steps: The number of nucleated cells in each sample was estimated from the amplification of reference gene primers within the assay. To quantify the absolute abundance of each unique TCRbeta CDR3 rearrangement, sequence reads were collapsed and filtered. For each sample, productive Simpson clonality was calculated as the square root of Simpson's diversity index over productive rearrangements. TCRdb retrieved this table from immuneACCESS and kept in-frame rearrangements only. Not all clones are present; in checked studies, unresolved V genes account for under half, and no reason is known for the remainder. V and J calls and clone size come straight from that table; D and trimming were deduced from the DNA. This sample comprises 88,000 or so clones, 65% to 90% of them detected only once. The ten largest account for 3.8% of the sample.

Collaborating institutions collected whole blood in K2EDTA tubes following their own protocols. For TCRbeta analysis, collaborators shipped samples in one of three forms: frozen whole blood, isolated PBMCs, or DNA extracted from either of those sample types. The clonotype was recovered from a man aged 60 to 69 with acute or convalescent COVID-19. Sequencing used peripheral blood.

The nucleotides read TGTGCCAGCAGTTTTCGGTCATCACCCCTCCACTTT. The resulting protein is CASSFRSSPLHF. The rearrangement combines TRBV6-5 with TRBJ1-6; no D segment can be confidently identified. Per the germline V gene, MNHEY is the CDR1 and SVGAGI is the CDR2. There are 12 amino acids in the CDR3, from cysteine to phenylalanine inclusive. Left in the record is the CDR3 DNA by itself, 36 bases read in frame from the first base. Cut back by 4 bases and 10 bases, the V and J ends lie 8 bases apart.